This TCR beta chain was found in a study of blood T cell repertoires in COVID-19. The overall study: Collection of acute and convalescent COVID-19 samples took place in the United States, Italy and Spain. T cells, B-cell-depleted T cells, or PBMCs provided the cDNA or gDNA that served as material.

Germline V CDR1 and CDR2: SEHNR, FQNEAQ (reference sequence). Trimming removed 5 bases from V and 5 bases from J; junction bases left unmatched: 17. The CDR3 covers 17 residues. This table comes from immunoSEQ multiplex PCR, and its TCRdb copy is limited to in-frame clones, with some not included. The table has 68,000 or so clones, more than 70% seen once. The specimen was peripheral blood. The chain combines TRBV7-9 with TRBJ2-5, with 7 nucleotides matching TRBD2. This TCR was recovered from a woman aged 70-85 years with acute or convalescent COVID-19. The CDR3 DNA follows: TGTGCCAGCAGCCCACCCACTCGGACTAGGAGTTCGGAGACCCAGTACTTC. Its translation is CASSPPTRTRSSETQYF.